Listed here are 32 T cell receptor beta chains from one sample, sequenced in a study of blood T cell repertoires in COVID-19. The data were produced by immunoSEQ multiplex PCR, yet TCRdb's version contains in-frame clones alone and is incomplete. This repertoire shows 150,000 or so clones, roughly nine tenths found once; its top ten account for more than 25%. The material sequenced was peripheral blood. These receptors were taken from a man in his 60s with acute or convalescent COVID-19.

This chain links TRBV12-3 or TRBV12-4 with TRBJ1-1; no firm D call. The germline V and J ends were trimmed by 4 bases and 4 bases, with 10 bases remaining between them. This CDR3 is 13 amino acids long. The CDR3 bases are TGTGCCAGCAGTTCCTATCATGGCACTGAAGCTTTCTTT. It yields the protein CASSSYHGTEAFF.

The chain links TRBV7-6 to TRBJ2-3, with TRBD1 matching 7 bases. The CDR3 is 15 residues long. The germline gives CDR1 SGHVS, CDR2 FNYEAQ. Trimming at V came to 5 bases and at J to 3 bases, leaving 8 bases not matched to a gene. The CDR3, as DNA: TGTGCCAGCAGCCGAAGGGGGCAGGGGACAGATACGCAGTATTTT. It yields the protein CASSRRGQGTDTQYF.

CDR3 residues: CATSDLRWGPTDTQYF. CDR3 in DNA: TGTGCCACCAGTGATTTGCGATGGGGGCCCACAGATACGCAGTATTTT. The chain couples TRBV24-1 to TRBJ2-3; perhaps TRBD1 as D (6 bases). Germline V gene lookup returns CDR1 KGHDR and CDR2 SFDVKD. The CDR3 totals 16 residues. V gave up 0 bases and J gave up 2 bases, with 11 bases separating them.

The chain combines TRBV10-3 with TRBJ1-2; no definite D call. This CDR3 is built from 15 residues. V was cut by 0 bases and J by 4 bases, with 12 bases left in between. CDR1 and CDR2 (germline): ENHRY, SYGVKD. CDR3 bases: TGTGCCATCAGTGAGTCAGGATCGGGTACCTATGGCTACACCTTC. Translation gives CAISESGSGTYGYTF.

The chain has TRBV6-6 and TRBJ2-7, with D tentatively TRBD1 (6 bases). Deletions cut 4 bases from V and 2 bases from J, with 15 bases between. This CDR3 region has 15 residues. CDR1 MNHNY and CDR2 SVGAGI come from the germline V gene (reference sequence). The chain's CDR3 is CASSFTGTSTYEQYV. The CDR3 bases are TGTGCCAGCAGTTTCACCGGGACATCGACCTACGAGCAGTACGTC.

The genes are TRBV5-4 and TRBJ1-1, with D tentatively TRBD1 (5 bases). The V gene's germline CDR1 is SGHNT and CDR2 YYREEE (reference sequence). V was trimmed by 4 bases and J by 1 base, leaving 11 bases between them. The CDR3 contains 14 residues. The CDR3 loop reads CASSRAGGNTEAFF. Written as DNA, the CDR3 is TGTGCCAGCAGCAGAGCCGGGGGGAACACTGAAGCTTTCTTT.

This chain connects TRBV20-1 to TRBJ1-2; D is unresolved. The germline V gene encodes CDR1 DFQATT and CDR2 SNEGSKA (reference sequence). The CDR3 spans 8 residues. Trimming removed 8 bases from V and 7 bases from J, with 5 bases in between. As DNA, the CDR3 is TGCAGTCTCAGTGGCTACACCTTC. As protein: CSLSGYTF.

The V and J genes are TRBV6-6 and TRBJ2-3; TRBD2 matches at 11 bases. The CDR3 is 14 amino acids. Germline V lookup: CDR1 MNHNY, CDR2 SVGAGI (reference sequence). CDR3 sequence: CAATSGSYRDTQYF. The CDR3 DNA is TGTGCTGCTACTAGCGGGAGTTATAGGGATACGCAGTATTTT.

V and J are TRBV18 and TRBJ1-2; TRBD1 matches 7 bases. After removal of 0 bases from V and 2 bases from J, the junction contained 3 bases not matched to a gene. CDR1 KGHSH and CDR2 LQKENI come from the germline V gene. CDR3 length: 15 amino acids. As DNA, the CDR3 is TGTGCCAGCTCACCACCGTCGACAGGGAACTATGGCTACACCTTC. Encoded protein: CASSPPSTGNYGYTF. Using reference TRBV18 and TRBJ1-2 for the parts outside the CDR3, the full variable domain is NAGVMQNPRHLVRRRGQEARLRCSPMKGHSHVYWYRQLPEEGLKFMVYLQKENIIDESGMPKERFSAEFPKEGPSILRIQQVVRGDSAAYFCASSPPSTGNYGYTFGSGTRLTVV.

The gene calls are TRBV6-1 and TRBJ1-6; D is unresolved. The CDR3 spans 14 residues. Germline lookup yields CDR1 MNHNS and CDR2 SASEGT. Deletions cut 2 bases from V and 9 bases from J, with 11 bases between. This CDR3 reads CASSETGMGSPLHF. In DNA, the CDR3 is TGTGCCAGCAGTGAAACGGGGATGGGTTCACCCCTCCACTTT.

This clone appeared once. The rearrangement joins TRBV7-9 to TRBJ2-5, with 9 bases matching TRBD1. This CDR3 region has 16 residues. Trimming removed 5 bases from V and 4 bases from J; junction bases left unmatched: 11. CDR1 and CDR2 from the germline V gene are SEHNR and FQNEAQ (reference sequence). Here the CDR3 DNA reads TGTGCCAGCAGCCCGGGGACAGGGTATTCGGGAGAGACCCAGTACTTC. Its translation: CASSPGTGYSGETQYF.

CDR3 protein: CASGTGFGETQYF. The CDR3 nucleotides are TGTGCCAGCGGGACAGGGTTCGGGGAGACCCAGTACTTC. V is TRBV19 and J is TRBJ2-5, with TRBD1 matching over 9 bases. The germline V gene has CDR1 LNHDA and CDR2 SQIVND (reference sequence). V lost 9 bases and J lost 5; bases outside the gene matches: 7. The CDR3 runs to 13 residues.

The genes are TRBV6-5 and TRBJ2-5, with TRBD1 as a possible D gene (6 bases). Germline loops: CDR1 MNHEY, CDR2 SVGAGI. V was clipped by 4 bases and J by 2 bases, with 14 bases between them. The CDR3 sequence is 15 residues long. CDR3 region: CASSSLGQIQETQYF. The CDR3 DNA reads TGTGCCAGCAGTTCCCTCGGACAGATTCAAGAGACCCAGTACTTC.

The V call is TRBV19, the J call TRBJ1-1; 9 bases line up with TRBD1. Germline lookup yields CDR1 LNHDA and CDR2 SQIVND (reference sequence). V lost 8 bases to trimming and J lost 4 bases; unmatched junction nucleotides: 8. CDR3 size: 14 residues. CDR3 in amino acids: CASGRDRVSTEAFF. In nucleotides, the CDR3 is TGTGCCAGTGGACGGGACAGGGTTTCCACTGAAGCTTTCTTT.

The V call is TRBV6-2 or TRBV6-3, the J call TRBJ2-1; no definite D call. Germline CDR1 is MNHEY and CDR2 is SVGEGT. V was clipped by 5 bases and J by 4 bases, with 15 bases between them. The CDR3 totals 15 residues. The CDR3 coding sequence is TGTGCCAGCAGTAGACACCAAGTAGGATACAATGAGCAGTTCTTC. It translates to CASSRHQVGYNEQFF.

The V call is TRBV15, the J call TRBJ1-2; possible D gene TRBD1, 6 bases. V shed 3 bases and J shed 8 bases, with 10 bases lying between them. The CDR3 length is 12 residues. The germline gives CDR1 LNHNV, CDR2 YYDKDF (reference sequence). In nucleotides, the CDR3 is TGTGCCACCAGCAGGGACAGAGGAGGCTACACCTTC. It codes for CATSRDRGGYTF.

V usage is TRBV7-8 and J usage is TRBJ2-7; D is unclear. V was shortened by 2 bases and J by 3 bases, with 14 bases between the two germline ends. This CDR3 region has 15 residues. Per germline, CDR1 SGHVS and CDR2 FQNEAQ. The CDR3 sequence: CASSLQVILNYEQYV. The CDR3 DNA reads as TGTGCCAGCAGCTTACAGGTGATCCTTAACTACGAGCAGTACGTC.

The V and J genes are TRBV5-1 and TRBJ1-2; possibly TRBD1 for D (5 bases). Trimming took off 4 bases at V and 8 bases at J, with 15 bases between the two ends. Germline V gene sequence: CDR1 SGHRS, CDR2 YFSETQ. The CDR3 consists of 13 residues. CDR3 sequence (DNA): TGCGCCAGCAGCATGACCCAGGGAGGAGGCTACACCTTC. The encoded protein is CASSMTQGGGYTF.

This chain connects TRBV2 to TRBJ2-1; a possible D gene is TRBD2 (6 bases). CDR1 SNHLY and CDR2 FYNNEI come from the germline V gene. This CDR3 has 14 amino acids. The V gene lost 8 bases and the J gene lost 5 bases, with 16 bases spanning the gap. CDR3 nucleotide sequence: TGTGCCAGCGGAGGGGCGCGGGCCGACAATGAGCAGTTCTTC. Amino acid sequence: CASGGARADNEQFF.

As DNA, the CDR3 is TGTGCCAGCTCAGAGTTACAAGAGACCCAGTACTTC. Its translation is CASSELQETQYF. The chain has TRBV18 and TRBJ2-5; D is unclear. Germline CDR1 is KGHSH and CDR2 is LQKENI. This CDR3 has 12 residues. V was trimmed by 5 bases and J by 2 bases, leaving 6 bases between them.

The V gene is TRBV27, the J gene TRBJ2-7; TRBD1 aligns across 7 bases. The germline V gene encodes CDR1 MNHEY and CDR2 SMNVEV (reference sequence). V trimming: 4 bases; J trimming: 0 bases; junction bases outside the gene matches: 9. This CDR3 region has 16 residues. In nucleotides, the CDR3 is TGTGCCAGCAGTTCAACCTCGACAGGGTTCTCCTACGAGCAGTACTTC. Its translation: CASSSTSTGFSYEQYF.

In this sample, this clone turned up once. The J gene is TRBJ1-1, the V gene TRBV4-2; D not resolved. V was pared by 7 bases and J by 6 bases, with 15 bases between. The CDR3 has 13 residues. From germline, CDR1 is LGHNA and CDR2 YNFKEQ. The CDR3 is CASTPGLGAEAFF. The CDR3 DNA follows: TGTGCCAGCACCCCCGGACTCGGCGCTGAAGCTTTCTTT.

The CDR3 DNA follows: TGTGCCAGCTCCGGGACAGTGGGGAACACTGAAGCTTTCTTT. It codes for CASSGTVGNTEAFF. The rearrangement joins TRBV25-1 to TRBJ1-1; 7 bases are a match to TRBD1. The CDR3 totals 14 residues. CDR1 is MGHDK, CDR2 SYGVNS, per germline. With V trimmed by 8 bases and J by 1 base, 7 bases remained unmatched.

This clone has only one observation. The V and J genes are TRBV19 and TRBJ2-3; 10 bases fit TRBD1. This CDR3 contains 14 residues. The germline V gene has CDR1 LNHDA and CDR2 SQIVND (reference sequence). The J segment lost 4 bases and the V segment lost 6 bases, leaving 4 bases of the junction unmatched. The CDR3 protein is CASSRDRGSDTQYF. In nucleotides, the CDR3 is TGTGCCAGTAGCCGGGACAGGGGTTCAGATACGCAGTATTTT.

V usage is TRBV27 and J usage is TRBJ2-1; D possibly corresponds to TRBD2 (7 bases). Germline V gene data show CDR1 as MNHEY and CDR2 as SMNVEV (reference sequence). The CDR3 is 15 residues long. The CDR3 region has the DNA TGTGAGGGGGTAGGGTTTGCGGGAGTTGGCTATGAGCAGTTCTTC. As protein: CEGVGFAGVGYEQFF.

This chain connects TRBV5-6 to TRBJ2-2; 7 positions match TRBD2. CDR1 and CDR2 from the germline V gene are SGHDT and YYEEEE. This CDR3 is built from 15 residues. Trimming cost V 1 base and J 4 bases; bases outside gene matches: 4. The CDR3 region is CASSLWGRVTGELFF. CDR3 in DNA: TGTGCCAGCAGCTTGTGGGGGAGGGTCACCGGGGAGCTGTTTTTT.

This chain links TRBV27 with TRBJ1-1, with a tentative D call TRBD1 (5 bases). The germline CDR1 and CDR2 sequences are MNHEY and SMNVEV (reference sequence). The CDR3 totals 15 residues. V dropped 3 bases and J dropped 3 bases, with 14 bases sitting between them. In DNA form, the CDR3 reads TGTGCCAGCAGTTTTGGGCGCAGGGTCGACACTGAAGCTTTCTTT. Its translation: CASSFGRRVDTEAFF.

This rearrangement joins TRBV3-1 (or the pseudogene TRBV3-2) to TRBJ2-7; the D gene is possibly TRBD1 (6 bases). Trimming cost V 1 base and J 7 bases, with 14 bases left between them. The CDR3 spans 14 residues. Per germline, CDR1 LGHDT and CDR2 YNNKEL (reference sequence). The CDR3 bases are TGTGCCAGCAGCCAAGTTTCCTCTAGGGGGGAGCAGTACTTC. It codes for CASSQVSSRGEQYF.

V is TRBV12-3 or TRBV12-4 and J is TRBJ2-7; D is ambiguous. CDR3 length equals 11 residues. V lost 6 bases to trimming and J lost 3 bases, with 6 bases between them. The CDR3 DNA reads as TGTGCCAGCAGCGCAGGCTACGAGCAGTACGTC. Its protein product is CASSAGYEQYV.

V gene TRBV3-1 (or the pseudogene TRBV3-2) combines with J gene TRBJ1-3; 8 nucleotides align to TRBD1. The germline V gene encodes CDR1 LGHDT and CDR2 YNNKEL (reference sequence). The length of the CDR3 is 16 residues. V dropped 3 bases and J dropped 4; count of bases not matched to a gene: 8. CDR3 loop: CASSHSTGALGNTIYF. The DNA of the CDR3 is TGTGCCAGCAGCCACTCGACAGGGGCGCTGGGAAACACCATATATTTT.

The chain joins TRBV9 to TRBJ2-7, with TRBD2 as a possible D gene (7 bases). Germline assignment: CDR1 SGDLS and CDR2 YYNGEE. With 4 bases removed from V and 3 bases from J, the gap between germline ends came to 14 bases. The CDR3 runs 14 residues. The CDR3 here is CASSSPGGGYEQYF. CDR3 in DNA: TGTGCCAGCAGCTCACCGGGGGGCGGCTACGAGCAGTACTTC. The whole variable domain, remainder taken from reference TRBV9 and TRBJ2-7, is DSGVTQTPKHLITATGQRVTLRCSPRSGDLSVYWYQQSLDQGLQFLIQYYNGEERAKGNILERFSAQQFPDLHSELNLSSLELGDSALYFCASSSPGGGYEQYFGPGTRLTVT.

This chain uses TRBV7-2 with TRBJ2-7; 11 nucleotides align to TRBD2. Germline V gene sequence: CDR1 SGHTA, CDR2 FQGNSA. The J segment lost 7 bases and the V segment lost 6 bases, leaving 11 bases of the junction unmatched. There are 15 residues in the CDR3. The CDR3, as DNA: TGTGCCAGCAGAATAGCCCTAGCGGGAGGCTGGGAGCAGTACTTC. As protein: CASRIALAGGWEQYF.